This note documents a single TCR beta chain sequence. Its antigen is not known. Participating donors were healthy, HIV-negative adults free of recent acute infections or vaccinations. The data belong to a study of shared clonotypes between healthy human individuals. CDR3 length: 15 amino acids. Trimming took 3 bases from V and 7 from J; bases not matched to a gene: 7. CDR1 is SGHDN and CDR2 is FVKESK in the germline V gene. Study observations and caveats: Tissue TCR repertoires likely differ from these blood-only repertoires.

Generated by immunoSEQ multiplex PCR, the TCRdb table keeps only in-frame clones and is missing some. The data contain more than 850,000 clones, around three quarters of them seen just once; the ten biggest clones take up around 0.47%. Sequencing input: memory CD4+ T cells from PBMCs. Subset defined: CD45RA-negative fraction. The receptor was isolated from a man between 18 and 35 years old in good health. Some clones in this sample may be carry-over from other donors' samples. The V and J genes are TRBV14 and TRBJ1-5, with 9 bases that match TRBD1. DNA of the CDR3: TGTGCCAGCAGCCAGGGACAGGGAGGTGGCCAGCCCCAGCATTTT. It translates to CASSQGQGGGQPQHF.